This TCR beta chain was captured by sequencing in a study of blood T cell repertoires in COVID-19. About the research overall: Spain, Italy and the United States supplied samples that represented acute and convalescent COVID-19. Sources were T cells, B-cell-depleted T cells, or PBMCs; the material itself was cDNA or gDNA.

From germline, CDR1 is ENHRY and CDR2 SYGVKD. This CDR3 has 14 amino acids. V was clipped by 10 bases and J by 4 bases, with 18 bases between them. The table came from immunoSEQ multiplex PCR; TCRdb's copy has only in-frame clones and leaves some out. The profile covers some 160,000 clones, with roughly 80% appearing a single time and about 8.1% taken by the ten largest. Enrollment of patients from Seattle took place during active infection, with longitudinal follow-up. This clonotype originated in a woman older than 75 with COVID-19, enrolled during active disease. The sample taken for sequencing was peripheral blood. The chain carries TRBV10-3 and TRBJ2-3, with D possibly being TRBD2 (5 bases). This CDR3 is CATYNSIGADTQYF. DNA of the CDR3: TGTGCCACCTACAACTCGATCGGGGCAGATACGCAGTATTTT.